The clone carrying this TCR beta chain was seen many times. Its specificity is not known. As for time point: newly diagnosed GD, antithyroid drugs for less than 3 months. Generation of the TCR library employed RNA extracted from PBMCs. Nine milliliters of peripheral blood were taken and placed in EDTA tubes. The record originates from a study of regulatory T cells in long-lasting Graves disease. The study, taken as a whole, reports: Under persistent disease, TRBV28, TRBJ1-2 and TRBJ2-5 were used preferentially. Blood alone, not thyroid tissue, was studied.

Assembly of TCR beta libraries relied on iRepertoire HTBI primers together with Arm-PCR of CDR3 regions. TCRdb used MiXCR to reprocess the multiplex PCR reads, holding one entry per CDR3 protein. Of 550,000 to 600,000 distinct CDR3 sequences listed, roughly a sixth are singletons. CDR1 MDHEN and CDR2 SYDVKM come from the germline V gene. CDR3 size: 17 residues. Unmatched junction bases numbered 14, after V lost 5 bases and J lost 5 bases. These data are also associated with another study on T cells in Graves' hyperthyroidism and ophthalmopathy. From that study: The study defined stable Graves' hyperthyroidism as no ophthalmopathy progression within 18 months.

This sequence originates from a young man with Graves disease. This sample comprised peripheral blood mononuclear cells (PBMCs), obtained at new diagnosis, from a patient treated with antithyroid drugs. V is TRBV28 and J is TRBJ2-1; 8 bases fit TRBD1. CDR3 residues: CASSPPIYRDRHNEQFF. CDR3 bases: TGTGCCAGCAGTCCACCGATTTACCGGGACAGGCACAATGAGCAGTTCTTC.